The 9 T cell receptor beta chains given below trace back to one sample, sequenced in a study of blood T cell repertoires in COVID-19. The assay was immunoSEQ multiplex PCR, and TCRdb's table has in-frame clones only and misses some. Found here are 150,000 to 200,000 clones, over 80% of them singletons; the top ten hold around 5.1%. Material: PBMCs or T cells enriched from blood (not recorded which). The receptors shown here come from a man between 65 and 85 years old who had been exposed to COVID-19.

The count of this clone is one. The chain joins TRBV30 to TRBJ2-4; D is undetermined. The V end was cut by 2 bases, the J end by 2 bases, with 19 bases between. The germline gives CDR1 GTSNPN, CDR2 SVGIG (reference sequence). CDR3 length equals 17 residues. The CDR3 is CAWSPPRWRGSKNIQYF. CDR3 nucleotides: TGTGCCTGGAGTCCGCCTAGGTGGCGTGGGTCCAAAAACATTCAGTACTTC.

The genes are TRBV7-9 and TRBJ1-1; the D gene is possibly TRBD1 (6 bases). Between the trimmed V and J ends, which lost 2 bases and 6 bases, there was a span of 10 bases. The CDR3 extends over 13 amino acids. Germline V CDR1 and CDR2: SEHNR, FQNEAQ (reference sequence). CDR3 residues: CASSLMTGSEAFF. The DNA for the CDR3 is TGTGCCAGCAGCTTAATGACAGGTTCTGAAGCTTTCTTT. The entire variable domain, with the rest obtained from reference TRBV7-9 and TRBJ1-1, is as follows: DTGVSQNPRHKITKRGQNVTFRCDPISEHNRLYWYRQTLGQGPEFLTYFQNEAQLEKSRLLSDRFSAERPKGSFSTLEIQRTEQGDSAMYLCASSLMTGSEAFFGQGTRLTVV.

The rearrangement joins TRBV27 to TRBJ2-7; 10 bases align to TRBD1. The V segment lost 5 bases and the J segment 3 bases; nucleotides outside the gene matches: 7. From germline, CDR1 is MNHEY and CDR2 SMNVEV (reference sequence). The CDR3 consists of 15 residues. In DNA form, the CDR3 reads TGTGCCAGCAGTATAACCGGGACAGGGGACTACGAGCAGTACTTC. Its protein is CASSITGTGDYEQYF.

This clone was detected only a few times. The chain has TRBV19 and TRBJ2-3, with TRBD2 identical over 11 bases. V was pared by 5 bases and J by 2 bases, with 3 bases of the junction left unmatched. Germline V gives CDR1 LNHDA, CDR2 SQIVND (reference sequence). This CDR3 is built from 15 residues. The CDR3 here is CASSGTSGFTDTQYF. In nucleotides, the CDR3 is TGTGCCAGTAGTGGGACTAGCGGATTCACAGATACGCAGTATTTT.

The chain combines TRBV7-4 with TRBJ2-3, with 7 bases lining up with TRBD2. The junction had 20 bases not matched to a gene; V was cut back by 1 base and J by 4 bases. Germline-derived CDR1 and CDR2 are SGHVT and SQSDAQ. There are 20 residues in the CDR3. This chain's CDR3 is CASSLVWGKGKAGRPDTQYF. CDR3 bases: TGTGCCAGCAGCTTAGTATGGGGGAAGGGGAAAGCGGGGAGACCAGATACGCAGTATTTT.

V usage is TRBV19 and J usage is TRBJ1-2; D is perhaps TRBD1 (6 bases). CDR1 is LNHDA, CDR2 SQIVND, per germline (reference sequence). CDR3 size: 12 residues. The V end was cut by 10 bases, the J end by 4 bases, with 13 bases between. CDR3 DNA sequence: TGTGCCACCACGAACAGGGCCTATGGCTACACCTTC. It yields the protein CATTNRAYGYTF.

This clone rates as medium-sized (0.01 to 0.1%). The chain uses TRBV29-1 and TRBJ2-7; 8 bases line up with TRBD1. Germline values: CDR1 SQVTM, CDR2 ANQGSEA. The CDR3 runs 13 residues. Trimming cost V 3 bases and J 5 bases; bases outside gene matches: 6. The CDR3 spells CSVDSGGGNEQYF. CDR3 in DNA: TGCAGCGTTGATTCAGGGGGCGGGAACGAGCAGTACTTC.

This rearrangement joins TRBV4-1 to TRBJ2-2; 9 nucleotides match TRBD1. The V gene's germline CDR1 is MGHRA and CDR2 YSYEKL. The V and J ends lost 2 bases and 4 bases, in that order; junction bases with no gene match: 5. The CDR3 contains 16 residues. The CDR3 region is CASSQRTGVGTGELFF. DNA for the CDR3: TGCGCCAGCAGCCAAAGGACAGGGGTGGGCACCGGGGAGCTGTTTTTT.

V and J are TRBV19 and TRBJ2-7; TRBD2 matches 7 bases. The CDR3 totals 14 residues. Germline trimming cut 8 bases from V and 0 bases from J; bases unmatched to any gene: 7. Germline V gene data show CDR1 as LNHDA and CDR2 as SQIVND (reference sequence). The CDR3 DNA reads TGTGCCAGTTCAGCGGGGACTTTCTCCTACGAGCAGTACTTC. It is translated as CASSAGTFSYEQYF.